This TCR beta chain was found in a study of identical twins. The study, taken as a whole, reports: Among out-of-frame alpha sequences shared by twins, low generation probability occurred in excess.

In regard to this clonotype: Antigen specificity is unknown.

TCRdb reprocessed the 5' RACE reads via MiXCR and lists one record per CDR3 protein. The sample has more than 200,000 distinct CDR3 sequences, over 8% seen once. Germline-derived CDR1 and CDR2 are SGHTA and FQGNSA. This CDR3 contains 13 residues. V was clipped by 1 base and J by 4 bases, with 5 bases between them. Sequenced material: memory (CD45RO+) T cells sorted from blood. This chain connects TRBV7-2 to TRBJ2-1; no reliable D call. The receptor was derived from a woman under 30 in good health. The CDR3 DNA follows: TGTGCCAGCAGCTTAGTACAGTACAATGAGCAGTTCTTC. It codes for CASSLVQYNEQFF.